This T cell receptor (beta chain) was identified in a study of T cells in tuberculosis. Data came from immunoSEQ multiplex PCR; TCRdb stores just in-frame clones and leaves some out. The data hold 55,000 to 60,000 clones, with roughly 88% observed a single time. Cells were sorted from thawed PBMC rested overnight and stained with GMM-loaded CD1B tetramer, viability dye and anti-CD3. C32 glucose monomycolate from Rhodococcus equi was loaded onto the CD1B tetramers. The TCR comes from an adult woman with latent tuberculosis. Sequencing was carried out using CD1b-GMM tetramer-negative cells sorted from PBMCs.

Here the CDR3 reads CASSLGRAGANVLTF. As DNA, the CDR3 is TGTGCCAGCAGCTTGGGTCGGGCTGGGGCCAACGTCCTGACTTTC. The rearrangement joins TRBV7-9 to TRBJ2-6; D call uncertain. Trimming pared 3 bases from V and 2 bases from J, leaving 8 bases between. There are 15 residues in the CDR3. The germline V gene encodes CDR1 SEHNR and CDR2 FQNEAQ (reference sequence). The entire variable domain, with the rest obtained from reference TRBV7-9 and TRBJ2-6, is as follows: DTGVSQNPRHKITKRGQNVTFRCDPISEHNRLYWYRQTLGQGPEFLTYFQNEAQLEKSRLLSDRFSAERPKGSFSTLEIQRTEQGDSAMYLCASSLGRAGANVLTFGAGSRLTVL.